Listed below are T cell receptor beta chains from one sample, sequenced in a study of cytomegalovirus exposure and HLA in healthy donors. The protocol was immunoSEQ multiplex PCR, while the TCRdb copy is restricted to in-frame clones and leaves out a portion. The sample lists more than 95,000 clones, 79% occurring once. Input material: PBMCs. These receptors came from a man in his forties or fifties in good health and CMV-seropositive. Each CDR3 is given with its conserved first and last residue. D genes are given only for firm matches. Some rows mark clone size as missing; the rest say once, few, many or name a class of expanded clone.

CDR3 length	clone size	V gene	J gene	D gene	CDR3 protein	CDR3 DNA
14	-	TRBV7-6	TRBJ2-7	TRBD1	CASSLLDRDHEQYF	TGTGCCAGCAGCTTGTTGGACAGGGACCACGAGCAGTACTTC
14	-	TRBV4-3	TRBJ2-7	TRBD2	CASSQGGGGYEQYF	TGCGCCAGCAGCCAAGGGGGCGGGGGCTACGAGCAGTACTTC
16	-	TRBV11-3	TRBJ2-5	TRBD2	CASSRGIAGIEETQYF	TGTGCCAGCAGCAGGGGAATAGCGGGAATTGAAGAGACCCAGTACTTC
14	-	TRBV6-5	TRBJ1-1	-	CASSEEVSRTEAFF	TGTGCCAGCAGTGAAGAAGTCTCTCGGACTGAAGCTTTCTTT
13	-	TRBV5-4	TRBJ2-3	-	CALSQRSTDTQYF	TGTGCCCTTTCCCAGCGGAGCACAGATACGCAGTATTTT
15	-	TRBV30	TRBJ2-7	TRBD1	CAWSVKAGQVWEQYF	TGTGCCTGGAGTGTAAAGGCGGGACAGGTTTGGGAGCAGTACTTC
18	-	TRBV2	TRBJ2-1	TRBD2	CASRPGLAGGSSYNEQFF	TGTGCCAGCAGGCCGGGACTAGCGGGAGGGAGCTCCTACAATGAGCAGTTCTTC
13	-	TRBV6-1	TRBJ2-1	-	CASSEVMVDEQFF	TGTGCCAGCAGTGAAGTGATGGTAGATGAGCAGTTCTTC
15	-	TRBV6-1	TRBJ2-1	-	CASSEFSGSYNEQFF	TGTGCCAGCAGTGAGTTCAGCGGCTCCTACAATGAGCAGTTCTTC
14	-	TRBV6-1	TRBJ2-2	-	CASSPTTNTGELFF	TGTGCCAGCAGCCCTACTACGAACACCGGGGAGCTGTTTTTT
17	-	TRBV7-9	TRBJ1-4	-	CASSLEGQIATNEKLFF	TGTGCCAGCAGCTTAGAGGGGCAGATTGCAACTAATGAAAAACTGTTTTTT
14	-	TRBV7-9	TRBJ1-5	-	CSSSLGSGFQPQHF	TGTTCCAGCAGCTTAGGCTCGGGTTTTCAGCCCCAGCATTTT
14	once	TRBV5-1	TRBJ1-1	-	CASSFGQPNTEAFF	TGCGCCAGCAGCTTCGGACAGCCGAACACTGAAGCTTTCTTT
16	-	TRBV5-1	TRBJ1-4	TRBD1	CASSSRETGEGEKLFF	TGCGCCAGCAGCTCCAGAGAGACAGGGGAGGGTGAAAAACTGTTTTTT
14	-	TRBV28	TRBJ1-1	TRBD1	CASSPGTANTEAFF	TGTGCCAGCAGTCCCGGGACAGCGAACACTGAAGCTTTCTTT
15	-	TRBV21-1	TRBJ2-7	-	CASSNIPPRGYEQYF	TGTGCCAGCAGTAATATCCCTCCCAGGGGCTACGAGCAGTACTTC
13	-	TRBV2	TRBJ2-7	-	CASSVQGSYEQYF	TGTGCCAGCAGTGTACAGGGTTCCTACGAGCAGTACTTC
15	-	TRBV28	TRBJ2-5	TRBD2	CASSSSGRGTETQYF	TGTGCCAGCAGTTCGAGCGGGAGGGGTACAGAGACCCAGTACTTC
12	-	TRBV5-1	TRBJ2-7	-	CASSLVAAEQYF	TGCGCCAGCAGCTTGGTGGCTGCCGAGCAGTACTTC
13	once	TRBV2	TRBJ2-2	TRBD2	CATSAAGDGELFF	TGTGCCACCTCGGCAGCGGGAGATGGGGAGCTGTTTTTT
11	-	TRBV2	TRBJ1-1	-	CASSGPGEAFF	TGTGCCAGCAGTGGTCCGGGTGAAGCTTTCTTT
13	-	TRBV2	TRBJ1-1	-	CASSAETGTEAFF	TGTGCCAGCAGTGCAGAGACAGGCACTGAAGCTTTCTTT
16	-	TRBV7-9	TRBJ1-2	-	CSSSSSGRTFNYGYTF	TGTTCCAGCAGCTCTTCGGGGAGAACTTTTAACTATGGCTACACCTTC
14	few	TRBV11-2	TRBJ2-7	TRBD1	CASSRGTGGYEQYF	TGTGCCAGCAGCCGCGGGACAGGGGGCTACGAGCAGTACTTC
12	-	TRBV28	TRBJ2-7	-	CASSLAPRGQYF	TGTGCCAGCAGTTTAGCCCCCCGGGGGCAGTACTTC
15	few	TRBV5-1	TRBJ1-2	-	CASSLSWTIRDGYTF	TGCGCCAGCAGCTTGTCGTGGACTATAAGGGATGGCTACACCTTC
14	-	TRBV19	TRBJ1-1	-	CASSMGGLGTEAFF	TGTGCCAGTAGTATGGGGGGGCTCGGCACTGAAGCTTTCTTT
16	few	TRBV29-1	TRBJ2-3	TRBD2	CSAGGLAGGHTDTQYF	TGCAGCGCTGGAGGACTAGCGGGAGGGCACACAGATACGCAGTATTTT
15	-	TRBV23-1	TRBJ1-6	-	CASSQTGFSNSPLHF	TGCGCCAGCAGTCAAACAGGGTTTAGTAATTCACCCCTCCACTTT
15	-	TRBV27	TRBJ1-1	-	CASSSRGRLNTEAFF	TGTGCCAGCAGTTCCCGTGGCCGCCTGAACACTGAAGCTTTCTTT
16	-	TRBV7-9	TRBJ2-6	TRBD2	CASIAGGDSGANVLTF	TGTGCCAGCATTGCGGGAGGCGACTCTGGGGCCAACGTCCTGACTTTC
13	-	TRBV5-4	TRBJ2-7	-	CASSLDREYEQYF	TGTGCCAGCAGCTTGGACAGGGAATACGAGCAGTACTTC
11	-	TRBV2	TRBJ2-2	-	CASSTAGELFF	TGTGCCAGCAGTACTGCCGGGGAGCTGTTTTTT
11	-	TRBV9	TRBJ2-1	-	CASSVGDEQFF	TGTGCCAGCAGCGTGGGAGATGAGCAGTTCTTC
12	-	TRBV27	TRBJ1-1	TRBD1	CASKGQVSEAFF	TGTGCCAGCAAAGGACAGGTTTCCGAAGCTTTCTTT
17	-	TRBV27	TRBJ2-6	TRBD2	CASSRFGGTTGANVLTF	TGTGCCAGCAGTAGGTTTGGGGGGACTACTGGGGCCAACGTCCTGACTTTC
13	-	TRBV18	TRBJ1-3	-	CASSDSSGNTIYF	TGTGCCAGCTCAGATAGCTCTGGAAACACCATATATTTT
16	-	TRBV11-2	TRBJ2-2	TRBD2	CASSSSGSLNTGELFF	TGTGCCAGCAGTTCTAGCGGGAGTCTTAACACCGGGGAGCTGTTTTTT
16	-	TRBV29-1	TRBJ2-1	-	CSGRWVQSRVGNEQFF	TGCAGCGGCCGCTGGGTTCAATCCCGGGTCGGCAATGAGCAGTTCTTC
15	-	TRBV10-3	TRBJ2-3	TRBD1	CAIRTGGTGTDTQYF	TGTGCCATCAGGACAGGGGGCACTGGCACAGATACGCAGTATTTT
18	-	TRBV5-4	TRBJ2-2	TRBD2	CASSQGLAGVSNTGELFF	TGTGCCAGCAGCCAGGGACTAGCGGGAGTCTCGAACACCGGGGAGCTGTTTTTT
16	few	TRBV5-1	TRBJ2-2	TRBD2	CASTLGLAGASGELFF	TGCGCCAGCACCCTGGGACTAGCGGGAGCAAGCGGGGAGCTGTTTTTT
14	-	TRBV4-3	TRBJ1-2	TRBD1	CASSPNRGTYGYTF	TGCGCCAGCAGCCCAAACAGGGGAACCTATGGCTACACCTTC